These 27 T cell receptor beta chains were sequenced from one sample in a study of early T cells in non-severe SARS-CoV-2 infection. MiXCR, applied by TCRdb to the 5' RACE reads, yields one record per CDR3 protein. The repertoire holds roughly 61,000 distinct CDR3 sequences, 13% seen once, with approximately 8.5% in the top ten. This material consisted of whole blood, taken at baseline. These receptors were taken from an adult who was a healthcare worker with PCR-confirmed SARS-CoV-2 infection or an uninfected control (not recorded which).

The DNA of the CDR3 is TGCAGTGCCGCTGGCAGGGTGAGCACAGATACGCAGTATTTT. It specifies CSAAGRVSTDTQYF. The chain employs TRBV20-1 and TRBJ2-3; a weak D match, TRBD1 (5 bases). CDR3 length: 14 residues. Germline V gene sequence: CDR1 DFQATT, CDR2 SNEGSKA (reference sequence). Between the trimmed V and J ends, which lost 6 bases and 0 bases, there was a span of 13 bases.

This clonotype was counted only a few times. The chain has TRBV28 and TRBJ1-6; D is undetermined. The V end was cut by 6 bases, the J end by 2 bases, with 11 bases between. This CDR3 is built from 15 residues. Germline V gives CDR1 MDHEN, CDR2 SYDVKM. The CDR3 region is CASRSRETYNSPLHF. The CDR3 DNA is TGTGCCAGCAGGTCCAGAGAGACCTATAATTCACCCCTCCACTTT.

This clonotype was detected only a few times. The V call is TRBV7-9, the J call TRBJ1-1; D remains ambiguous. V lost 7 bases to trimming and J lost 0 bases, with 15 bases between them. Germline V lookup: CDR1 SEHNR, CDR2 FQNEAQ (reference sequence). The CDR3 consists of 15 residues. CDR3 in amino acids: CASTGGRDMNTEAFF. In DNA, the CDR3 is TGTGCCAGCACCGGAGGCAGAGACATGAACACTGAAGCTTTCTTT.

This clonotype was counted ten times or more. The chain carries TRBV12-3 or TRBV12-4 and TRBJ1-2; D possibly corresponds to TRBD1 (5 bases). V lost 4 bases to trimming and J lost 6 bases, with 12 bases between them. The CDR3 is made up of 13 amino acids. The CDR3 DNA follows: TGTGCCAGCAGTTCTCAGGCAGGGCATGGCTACACCTTC. Its protein product is CASSSQAGHGYTF.

This rearrangement joins TRBV7-9 to TRBJ1-6; the D gene is possibly TRBD1 (5 bases). This CDR3 has 16 residues. From germline, CDR1 is SEHNR and CDR2 FQNEAQ (reference sequence). Trimming stripped 1 base from V and 14 bases from J, with 21 bases between. CDR3 in amino acids: CASSLVGGDRGGSLHF. CDR3 nucleotide sequence: TGTGCCAGCAGCTTAGTGGGGGGTGACCGCGGAGGCTCCCTCCACTTT.

The rearrangement uses TRBV5-1 and TRBJ2-2; a weak D match, TRBD2 (6 bases). CDR1 SGHRS and CDR2 YFSETQ come from the germline V gene. V was shortened by 5 bases and J by 6 bases, with 14 bases between the two germline ends. The CDR3 runs 14 residues. CDR3 coding DNA: TGCGCCAGCAGGTCCTACCTAGCGTCCGGGGAGCTGTTTTTT. This codes for CASRSYLASGELFF.

This clonotype was counted ten times or more. The chain is built from TRBV28 and TRBJ2-3, with D maybe TRBD2 (5 bases). The CDR3 extends over 16 amino acids. The germline V and J ends were trimmed by 5 bases and 5 bases, with 20 bases remaining between them. Looked up from germline, CDR1 is MDHEN and CDR2 is SYDVKM. CDR3 in DNA: TGTGCCAGCAGTGCCCATCGTATCCCCGCGGGAGATACGCAGTATTTT. Its translation is CASSAHRIPAGDTQYF.

This chain uses TRBV2 with TRBJ2-3; 8 nucleotides match TRBD1. Germline assignment: CDR1 SNHLY and CDR2 FYNNEI. The CDR3 sequence is 14 residues long. Losses at the gene ends were 3 bases for V and 4 bases for J; bases not matched to a gene: 3. The CDR3 DNA reads as TGTGCCAGCAGTGATATGGACAGGGCAGATACGCAGTATTTT. Translation: CASSDMDRADTQYF.

This chain uses TRBV4-2 with TRBJ2-3; weak D call: TRBD2 (5 bases). Germline V lookup: CDR1 LGHNA, CDR2 YNFKEQ. With 3 bases removed from V and 3 bases from J, the gap between germline ends came to 16 bases. The CDR3 covers 16 residues. The CDR3 loop is CASSQNYPPGTDTQYF. CDR3 nucleotide sequence: TGTGCCAGCAGCCAGAACTACCCTCCGGGGACAGATACGCAGTATTTT.

V and J are TRBV18 and TRBJ1-5; perhaps TRBD1 as D (6 bases). V was clipped by 3 bases and J by 2 bases, with 14 bases between them. Germline V gives CDR1 KGHSH, CDR2 LQKENI. CDR3 length: 16 residues. CDR3 protein: CASSPLPRGGNQPQHF. The CDR3 region has the DNA TGTGCCAGCTCACCCCTACCCAGGGGAGGCAATCAGCCCCAGCATTTT.

This chain joins TRBV10-2 and TRBJ2-2; 7 positions agree with TRBD1. Germline V gene sequence: CDR1 WSHSY, CDR2 SAAADI. J lost 0 bases, V lost 6 bases, and 4 bases had no gene match. The CDR3 extends over 15 amino acids. CDR3 amino acids: CASSTGTANTGELFF. The CDR3 DNA sequence: TGCGCCAGCAGCACCGGGACAGCGAACACCGGGGAGCTGTTTTTT.

This clonotype was seen a few times. J is TRBJ2-7 and V is TRBV7-2; D is uncertain. With 4 bases removed from V and 1 base from J, the gap between germline ends came to 11 bases. Germline CDR1 and CDR2: SGHTA and FQGNSA. The CDR3 covers 14 residues. CDR3 sequence: CASSYHQASYEQYF. The CDR3, as DNA: TGTGCCAGCAGCTACCATCAGGCGTCCTACGAGCAGTACTTC. Full variable domain (remainder filled in from reference TRBV7-2 and TRBJ2-7): GAGVSQSPSNKVTEKGKDVELRCDPISGHTALYWYRQSLGQGLEFLIYFQGNSAPDKSGLPSDRFSAERTGGSVSTLTIQRTQQEDSAVYLCASSYHQASYEQYFGPGTRLTVT.

This clonotype was observed a handful of times. The J gene is TRBJ2-3, the V gene TRBV3-1; D uncertain. Germline V gene lookup returns CDR1 LGHDT and CDR2 YNNKEL (reference sequence). There are 14 residues in the CDR3. V was cut by 1 base and J by 0 bases, with 5 bases left in between. The CDR3 DNA follows: TGTGCCAGCAGCCAAGCTTCTAGCACAGATACGCAGTATTTT. It translates to CASSQASSTDTQYF.

The chain combines TRBV4-1 with TRBJ2-7; maybe TRBD1 (5 bases). Per the germline V gene, CDR1 is MGHRA and CDR2 is YSYEKL. The V gene lost 1 base and the J gene lost 6 bases, with 34 bases spanning the gap. The CDR3 has 21 residues. The DNA for the CDR3 is TGCGCCAGCAGCCAAGGCATTTTGGGGCAGCTCTTTGAGAACCCTACGCCCGAGCAGTACTTC. Residues: CASSQGILGQLFENPTPEQYF.

This clonotype has just a few counts. This rearrangement joins TRBV9 to TRBJ2-2; 10 bases match TRBD2. V gave up 0 bases and J gave up 5 bases; unmatched junction bases: 4. Germline V gene sequence: CDR1 SGDLS, CDR2 YYNGEE. The length of the CDR3 is 16 residues. The CDR3 region is CASSVGLAGVTGELFF. The CDR3 DNA reads TGTGCCAGCAGCGTAGGTCTAGCGGGAGTGACCGGGGAGCTGTTTTTT.

This clonotype was counted a few times. This chain uses TRBV7-9 with TRBJ1-3; D not resolved. The CDR3 contains 16 residues. V lost 0 bases and J lost 0, with 9 bases in between. Germline V gene data show CDR1 as SEHNR and CDR2 as FQNEAQ (reference sequence). CDR3 sequence reads: CASSLARRVSGNTIYF. CDR3 DNA: TGTGCCAGCAGCTTAGCGAGGCGAGTCTCTGGAAACACCATATATTTT.

This clonotype has just a few counts. This chain joins TRBV18 and TRBJ1-5; D gene ambiguous. With 6 bases removed from V and 1 base from J, the gap between germline ends came to 19 bases. Per germline, CDR1 KGHSH and CDR2 LQKENI. The CDR3 has 17 residues. The DNA of the CDR3 is TGTGCCAGCTCGCCTATACGGCAGGTCCAAAGCAATCAGCCCCAGCATTTT. Amino acid sequence: CASSPIRQVQSNQPQHF.

This chain uses TRBV3-1 with TRBJ1-3; D unresolved. Trimming stripped 5 bases from V and 0 bases from J, with 2 bases between. The CDR3 loop spans 12 amino acids. The germline CDR1 and CDR2 sequences are LGHDT and YNNKEL (reference sequence). CDR3 residues: CASSYSGNTIYF. Here the CDR3 DNA reads TGTGCCAGCAGCTACTCTGGAAACACCATATATTTT.

The V and J genes are TRBV5-1 and TRBJ2-7; tentative D call: TRBD1 (6 bases). Trimming cost V 1 base and J 4 bases, with 9 bases left between them. CDR1 SGHRS and CDR2 YFSETQ come from the germline V gene. The CDR3 has 13 residues. CDR3 sequence reads: CASSLTGKYEQYF. CDR3 nucleotide sequence: TGCGCCAGCAGCTTGACAGGGAAGTACGAGCAGTACTTC. The full variable domain, completed using reference TRBV5-1 and TRBJ2-7, is KAGVTQTPRYLIKTRGQQVTLSCSPISGHRSVSWYQQTPGQGLQFLFEYFSETQRNKGNFPGRFSGRQFSNSRSEMNVSTLELGDSALYLCASSLTGKYEQYFGPGTRLTVT.

The chain links TRBV10-1 to TRBJ1-6; D is unresolved. Germline CDR1 reads WNHNN; CDR2 reads SYGVQD (reference sequence). V shed 4 bases and J shed 7 bases, with 11 bases lying between them. The CDR3 covers 14 residues. DNA for the CDR3: TGCGCCAGCAGTGCAGTAAATGGGAATTCACCCCTCCACTTT. As protein: CASSAVNGNSPLHF.

This clonotype was observed a handful of times. The V gene is TRBV24-1, the J gene TRBJ1-1; 7 nucleotides line up with TRBD1. Germline V CDR1 and CDR2: KGHDR, SFDVKD. The CDR3 is made up of 14 amino acids. V lost 9 bases and J lost 1; bases outside the gene matches: 7. The CDR3 coding sequence is TGTGCCACCCGCCAAGGGACAGCGAACACTGAAGCTTTCTTT. Its translation is CATRQGTANTEAFF.

The rearrangement links TRBV28 to TRBJ1-1, with TRBD1 matching over 7 bases. The V gene's germline CDR1 is MDHEN and CDR2 SYDVKM. The CDR3 sequence is 15 residues long. Losses at the gene ends were 1 base for V and 1 base for J; bases not matched to a gene: 3. CDR3 loop: CASSLSGTENTEAFF. In nucleotides, the CDR3 is TGTGCCAGCAGTTTATCCGGGACAGAGAACACTGAAGCTTTCTTT.

This clonotype has more than one count but fewer than ten. The V call is TRBV10-2, the J call TRBJ2-7; the D gene is possibly TRBD2 (7 bases). With 6 bases removed from V and 0 bases from J, the gap between germline ends came to 18 bases. Germline V gene sequence: CDR1 WSHSY, CDR2 SAAADI. The CDR3 covers 16 residues. CDR3 sequence reads: CASRGDGGLYSYEQYF. The CDR3 bases are TGCGCCAGCAGGGGGGACGGGGGGCTCTACTCCTACGAGCAGTACTTC.

Only a few counts were recorded for this clonotype. The CDR3, as DNA: TGTGCCAGCAGCCTCCGCGAGAGACTCCCGAGGCCTGAAGCTTTCTTT. Translating it yields CASSLRERLPRPEAFF. This rearrangement joins TRBV21-1 to TRBJ1-1. TRBV21-1 is listed as a pseudogene. This CDR3 comprises 16 residues.

The chain is built from TRBV7-2 and TRBJ1-4, with a weak D call TRBD1 (5 bases). CDR1 and CDR2 from the germline V gene are SGHTA and FQGNSA. Trimming took 1 base from V and 5 from J, leaving 11 bases between them. The CDR3 is 15 residues long. This CDR3 is CASSLGGARNEKLFF. CDR3 DNA: TGTGCCAGCAGCTTAGGAGGGGCGCGAAATGAAAAACTGTTTTTT.

This clonotype was seen repeatedly, ten times or more. This chain uses TRBV20-1 with TRBJ2-1; D unclear. This CDR3 contains 12 residues. With 6 bases removed from V and 8 bases from J, the gap between germline ends came to 14 bases. From germline, CDR1 is DFQATT and CDR2 SNEGSKA (reference sequence). For the CDR3, the DNA is TGCAGTGCAGTACGACTCGGCGATGAGCAGTTCTTC. It is translated as CSAVRLGDEQFF.

This chain joins TRBV4-3 and TRBJ2-7, with TRBD2 matching over 8 bases. Trimming cost V 4 bases and J 5 bases; bases outside gene matches: 16. CDR1 is LGHNA, CDR2 YSLEER, per germline. This CDR3 is 17 amino acids long. CDR3: CASSLALGVAGNDEQYF. The DNA of the CDR3 is TGCGCCAGCAGCCTTGCGCTGGGGGTAGCGGGAAATGACGAGCAGTACTTC.